The rows below give T cell receptor beta chains drawn from one sample of a study of identical twins. TCRdb re-called the 5' RACE reads through MiXCR, storing one row per CDR3 protein. The sample records roughly 630,000 distinct CDR3 sequences, 7% to 7.5% being singletons. These sequences were also reported in another study, on yellow fever vaccine responses in identical twins.

The sequencing input was PBMCs. These receptors were taken from a woman aged 18 to 35 in good health. The conserved cysteine and the conserved F or W are not part of the CDR3 here. Fields, in order: V gene, J gene, clone size, CDR3 protein. Clone size is stated in some rows and not others, as once, few, many or a class when expanded.

TRBV5-1	TRBJ2-7	few	ASSVPGTGVYEQY
TRBV12-3/TRBV12-4	TRBJ1-4	few	ASRRLGNEKLF
TRBV19	TRBJ2-3	NA	ASSNQGGLTDTQY
TRBV20-1	TRBJ2-1	NA	SANPGLADYNEQF
TRBV20-1	TRBJ2-7	NA	SASTRGVGTYEQY
TRBV10-3	TRBJ2-2	NA	AFSLVVSLAGGSTGELF
TRBV5-1	TRBJ1-2	many	ASSSQGDYGYT
TRBV6-4	TRBJ2-7	NA	ASSDSGLISYEQY
TRBV24-1	TRBJ2-6	many	ATRHSGANVLT
TRBV13	TRBJ2-2	many	ASSSAGTGWSSNTGELF
TRBV5-1	TRBJ2-7	few	ASSTTGTMRGEQY
TRBV5-4	TRBJ2-5	few	ASSLARLAGEETQY
TRBV7-8	TRBJ2-7	many	ASSTSSGEQY
TRBV5-1	TRBJ2-6	NA	ASNPRSSGANVLT
TRBV4-1	TRBJ2-2	NA	ASSPALSGGSTGELF
TRBV2	TRBJ1-2	NA	ASSVEGQLMGYT
TRBV24-1	TRBJ2-1	NA	ATSEPDRPDEF
TRBV10-3	TRBJ1-1	many	AIKSAGRGTEAF
TRBV10-2	TRBJ2-1	NA	ASSEVGPANEQF
TRBV7-9	TRBJ2-7	many	ASTVEGRPEHEQY
TRBV15	TRBJ2-7	few	ATSKGQAGAYEQY
TRBV20-1	TRBJ2-1	few	SARGVRDHNEQF
TRBV20-1	TRBJ1-4	NA	SARAQGLEKLF
TRBV5-5	TRBJ2-2	NA	ASSLGRGITGELF
TRBV5-1	TRBJ1-1	many	ASRADVNTEAF
TRBV9	TRBJ2-5	few	ASSKTSTLVETQY
TRBV11-2	TRBJ2-1	few	ASKTETFFADEQF